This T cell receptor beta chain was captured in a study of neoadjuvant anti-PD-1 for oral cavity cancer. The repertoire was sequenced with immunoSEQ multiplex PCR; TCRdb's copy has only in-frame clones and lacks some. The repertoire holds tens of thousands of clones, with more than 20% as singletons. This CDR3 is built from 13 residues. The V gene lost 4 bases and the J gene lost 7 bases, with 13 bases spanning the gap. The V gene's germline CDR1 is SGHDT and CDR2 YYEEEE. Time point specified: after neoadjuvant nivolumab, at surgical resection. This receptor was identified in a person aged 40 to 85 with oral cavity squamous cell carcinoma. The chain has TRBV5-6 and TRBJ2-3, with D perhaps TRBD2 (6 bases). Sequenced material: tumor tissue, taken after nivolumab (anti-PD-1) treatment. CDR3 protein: CASSRPGDNTQYF. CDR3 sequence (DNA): TGTGCCAGCAGCCGTCCGGGAGACAATACGCAGTATTTT.